One and the same sample provided the 11 T cell receptor beta chains below, sequenced in a study of blood T cell repertoires in COVID-19. TCRdb's table, derived via immunoSEQ multiplex PCR, lists solely in-frame clones and lacks some. Here the sample spans 97,000 or so clones, about nine tenths being singletons. The sequenced sample was peripheral blood. The receptors derive from a woman aged 45 to 65 with COVID-19, enrolled during active disease.

This chain connects TRBV4-2 to TRBJ1-6, with TRBD1 as a possible D gene (5 bases). The CDR3 covers 15 residues. The V and J ends lost 1 base and 10 bases respectively, with 14 bases between them. Germline loops: CDR1 LGHNA, CDR2 YNFKEQ. CDR3 in amino acids: CASSQGEWGESPLHF. CDR3 coding DNA: TGTGCCAGCAGCCAAGGAGAGTGGGGGGAATCACCCCTCCACTTT.

The chain has TRBV4-1 and TRBJ1-2; D unclear. This CDR3 is built from 15 residues. The germline CDR1 and CDR2 sequences are MGHRA and YSYEKL. The V end was cut by 1 base, the J end by 4 bases, with 13 bases between. The CDR3 reads CASSQVGRRPYGYTF. The DNA for the CDR3 is TGCGCCAGCAGCCAAGTGGGCAGACGACCCTATGGCTACACCTTC.

This chain uses TRBV10-3 with TRBJ1-6, with TRBD1 as a possible D gene (5 bases). Germline V lookup: CDR1 ENHRY, CDR2 SYGVKD. The CDR3 is 14 amino acids. V lost 10 bases and J lost 10, with 20 bases in between. The CDR3 reads CATTQTPQGSPLHF. CDR3 DNA sequence: TGTGCCACCACCCAGACACCCCAGGGATCACCCCTCCACTTT.

This clone showed up just once. The V and J genes are TRBV9 and TRBJ1-4; D is ambiguous. Germline values: CDR1 SGDLS, CDR2 YYNGEE. The V gene lost 0 bases and the J gene lost 6 bases, with 15 bases spanning the gap. This CDR3 spans 16 amino acids. CDR3 sequence reads: CASSVAVRGGDEKLFF. The CDR3 DNA is TGTGCCAGCAGCGTAGCGGTGAGAGGCGGGGATGAAAAACTGTTTTTT.

The CDR3 bases are TGTGCCAGTAGTGAAACAGGTAGCAATCAGCCCCAGCATTTT. Amino acid sequence: CASSETGSNQPQHF. This sequence joins TRBV19 and TRBJ1-5; D is perhaps TRBD1 (5 bases). V lost 5 bases and J lost 0, with 8 bases in between. The CDR3 spans 14 residues. Germline loops: CDR1 LNHDA, CDR2 SQIVND (reference sequence).

This clone has a handful of counts. The chain combines TRBV19 with TRBJ1-5; D remains unclear. CDR3 length equals 14 residues. Germline CDR1 and CDR2: LNHDA and SQIVND (reference sequence). Trimming pared 6 bases from V and 2 bases from J, leaving 11 bases between. The CDR3 nucleotides read TGTGCCAGTAGAACCGGGTTCGGCAATCAGCCCCAGCATTTT. It translates to CASRTGFGNQPQHF.

This chain uses TRBV5-8 with TRBJ2-2; the match to TRBD1 covers 8 bases. The junction had 6 bases not matched to a gene; V was cut back by 4 bases and J by 4 bases. CDR1 and CDR2 from the germline V gene are SGHTS and YDEGEE. The CDR3 length is 15 residues. Here the CDR3 DNA reads TGTGCCAGCAGCCCCGGACAGGGTCGCACCGGGGAGCTGTTTTTT. Protein sequence: CASSPGQGRTGELFF.

The rearrangement uses TRBV5-4 and TRBJ2-2; a weak D match, TRBD1 (6 bases). Looked up from germline, CDR1 is SGHNT and CDR2 is YYREEE (reference sequence). The CDR3 runs to 14 residues. V gave up 5 bases and J gave up 2 bases, with 10 bases separating them. CDR3 DNA sequence: TGTGCCAGCAGTCCGGACAGTAACACCGGGGAGCTGTTTTTT. Amino acid sequence: CASSPDSNTGELFF.

The rearrangement joins TRBV28 to TRBJ1-2; 9 nucleotides agree with TRBD1. The junction had 5 bases not matched to a gene; V was cut back by 6 bases and J by 3 bases. This CDR3 is 14 amino acids long. Germline-derived CDR1 and CDR2 are MDHEN and SYDVKM. The CDR3 DNA is TGTGCCAGCAGACCCGGGACAGGGCACTATGGCTACACCTTC. Residues: CASRPGTGHYGYTF.

The rearrangement uses TRBV11-2 and TRBJ1-3; TRBD1 agrees at 7 bases. The CDR3 is made up of 15 amino acids. Germline trimming cut 5 bases from V and 4 bases from J; bases unmatched to any gene: 8. CDR1 SGHAT and CDR2 FQNNGV come from the germline V gene. As DNA, the CDR3 is TGTGCCAGCAGCCAGACAGGGTCCAGCGGAAACACCATATATTTT. Residues: CASSQTGSSGNTIYF. Full variable domain (rest looked up from reference TRBV11-2 and TRBJ1-3): EAGVAQSPRYKIIEKRQSVAFWCNPISGHATLYWYQQILGQGPKLLIQFQNNGVVDDSQLPKDRFSAERLKGVDSTLKIQPAKLEDSAVYLCASSQTGSSGNTIYFGEGSWLTVV.

This sequence joins TRBV6-5 and TRBJ1-1; possible D gene TRBD1, 6 bases. From germline, CDR1 is MNHEY and CDR2 SVGAGI. Trimming took 11 bases from V and 1 from J, leaving 14 bases between them. This CDR3 has 13 residues. This chain's CDR3 is CAGRGHGNTEAFF. The DNA of the CDR3 is TGTGCCGGCCGGGGACACGGGAACACTGAAGCTTTCTTT.